The 27 T cell receptor beta chains presented below share a single source sample, sequenced in a study of T cell changes during pregnancy in multiple sclerosis. Generated by immunoSEQ multiplex PCR, the TCRdb table keeps only in-frame clones and is missing some. Of some 80,000 clones listed, about nine tenths are singletons. The sequences come from peripheral blood, collected in the first trimester of pregnancy. The receptors were sampled from a female donor with multiple sclerosis, enrolled in a pregnancy study.

J is TRBJ2-3 and V is TRBV5-1; tentatively, D is TRBD2 (6 bases). CDR1 and CDR2 (germline): SGHRS, YFSETQ. This CDR3 contains 15 residues. Trimming took 0 bases from V and 6 from J, leaving 14 bases between them. The CDR3: CASSLAGAGGDTQYF. The CDR3 DNA reads TGCGCCAGCAGCTTGGCCGGGGCCGGAGGGGATACGCAGTATTTT.

The rearrangement uses TRBV28 and TRBJ2-3; TRBD2 agrees at 11 bases. The CDR3 length is 14 residues. The germline V gene encodes CDR1 MDHEN and CDR2 SYDVKM. V lost 6 bases and J lost 6; bases outside the gene matches: 5. The CDR3 region has the DNA TGTGCCAGCAGGGTAGCGGGAGGGCCGGATACGCAGTATTTT. Translation gives CASRVAGGPDTQYF.

This chain uses TRBV29-1 with TRBJ2-7, with TRBD1 matching 8 bases. The CDR3 has 13 residues. Trimming took 5 bases from V and 7 from J; bases not matched to a gene: 10. Germline assignment: CDR1 SQVTM and CDR2 ANQGSEA. CDR3 in amino acids: CSVMGRGRGEQYF. The CDR3 DNA sequence: TGCAGCGTTATGGGCAGGGGGCGCGGGGAGCAGTACTTC.

The rearrangement links TRBV9 to TRBJ2-7; 9 bases are shared with TRBD1. Germline-derived CDR1 and CDR2 are SGDLS and YYNGEE. This CDR3 has 15 amino acids. V gave up 2 bases and J gave up 0 bases; unmatched junction bases: 3. The CDR3 nucleotides read TGTGCCAGCAGCGTGGGACAGGGTTACTCCTACGAGCAGTACTTC. This codes for CASSVGQGYSYEQYF. Together with reference TRBV9 and TRBJ2-7, the CDR3 gives the full variable domain: DSGVTQTPKHLITATGQRVTLRCSPRSGDLSVYWYQQSLDQGLQFLIQYYNGEERAKGNILERFSAQQFPDLHSELNLSSLELGDSALYFCASSVGQGYSYEQYFGPGTRLTVT.

The gene calls are TRBV21-1 and TRBJ2-1; the DNA was not used to check the table's D call, TRBD2. TRBV21-1 is classified as a pseudogene. The CDR3 loop spans 15 amino acids. As DNA, the CDR3 is TGTGCCAGCAGCGATACTAGCGGGAGGTTGAATGAGCAGTTCTTC. It specifies CASSDTSGRLNEQFF.

This clone was seen just once. This sequence joins TRBV7-6 and TRBJ1-2; perhaps TRBD1 as D (6 bases). The CDR3 has 14 amino acids. V was shortened by 1 base and J by 4 bases, with 10 bases between the two germline ends. Germline V gives CDR1 SGHVS, CDR2 FNYEAQ. CDR3 nucleotides: TGTGCCAGCAGCTTAGAGGGGGTGGGCTATGGCTACACCTTC. Translating gives CASSLEGVGYGYTF.

The rearrangement joins TRBV5-4 to TRBJ2-7; 12 positions match TRBD2. The CDR3 contains 16 residues. V shed 0 bases, J shed 7 bases, and the junction held 8 bases outside the gene matches. Germline V gene lookup returns CDR1 SGHNT and CDR2 YYREEE (reference sequence). The CDR3 here is CASSLEASGRVAEQYF. The CDR3 region has the DNA TGTGCCAGCAGCTTGGAGGCTAGCGGGAGGGTAGCGGAGCAGTACTTC.

CDR3 sequence: CASRASGGGEKTQYF. CDR3 nucleotides: TGTGCCAGCAGGGCTAGCGGGGGCGGGGAAAAAACGCAGTATTTT. This chain joins TRBV7-2 and TRBJ2-3; 10 bases map to TRBD2. CDR1 SGHTA and CDR2 FQGNSA come from the germline V gene. V lost 6 bases and J lost 9; bases outside the gene matches: 12. The CDR3 totals 15 residues.

The V call is TRBV5-1, the J call TRBJ2-1; 10 nucleotides agree with TRBD2. Germline lookup yields CDR1 SGHRS and CDR2 YFSETQ. V lost 4 bases to trimming and J lost 3 bases; unmatched junction nucleotides: 4. The CDR3 sequence is 15 residues long. The CDR3 here is CASSLLAGVYNEQFF. The CDR3 DNA reads TGCGCCAGCAGCCTGCTAGCGGGAGTCTACAATGAGCAGTTCTTC.

V is TRBV6-1 and J is TRBJ2-5; the D gene is possibly TRBD1 (7 bases). V was trimmed by 8 bases and J by 4 bases, leaving 11 bases between them. Looked up from germline, CDR1 is MNHNS and CDR2 is SASEGT. The CDR3 is 12 amino acids. As DNA, the CDR3 is TGTGCCAGCTGGAGGGGGCGAGAGACCCAGTACTTC. Translated, it gives CASWRGRETQYF.

The DNA of the CDR3 is TGTGCCAGCAGCGACAGACTAGCGCGAATCTACAATGAGCAGTTCTTC. Its protein product is CASSDRLARIYNEQFF. V usage is TRBV7-6 and J usage is TRBJ2-1; 8 nucleotides match TRBD2. The length of the CDR3 is 16 residues. Looked up from germline, CDR1 is SGHVS and CDR2 is FNYEAQ. Losses at the gene ends were 5 bases for V and 3 bases for J; bases not matched to a gene: 9.

V and J are TRBV25-1 and TRBJ2-5; possibly TRBD1 for D (5 bases). V was pared by 0 bases and J by 5 bases, with 16 bases between. Germline V gene lookup returns CDR1 MGHDK and CDR2 SYGVNS. This CDR3 comprises 16 residues. The chain's CDR3 is CASSEYIGAGQETQYF. The DNA for the CDR3 is TGTGCCAGCAGTGAATATATAGGGGCAGGGCAGGAGACCCAGTACTTC.

The DNA of the CDR3 is TGTGCCAGCAGCCTTGATGCCGGACTAGCGGGATACAATGAGCAGTTCTTC. This sequence encodes CASSLDAGLAGYNEQFF. V and J are TRBV11-3 and TRBJ2-1; the match to TRBD2 covers 12 bases. Germline CDR1 SGHNT, CDR2 YENEEA. The CDR3 extends over 17 amino acids. V dropped 5 bases and J dropped 4; count of bases not matched to a gene: 9. Together with reference TRBV11-3 and TRBJ2-1, the CDR3 gives the full variable domain: EAGVVQSPRYKIIEKKQPVAFWCNPISGHNTLYWYLQNLGQGPELLIRYENEEAVDDSQLPKDRFSAERLKGVDSTLKIQPAELGDSAVYLCASSLDAGLAGYNEQFFGPGTRLTVL.

The rearrangement links TRBV7-8 to TRBJ2-7; 8 nucleotides align to TRBD1. Germline loops: CDR1 SGHVS, CDR2 FQNEAQ. The V and J ends lost 4 bases and 7 bases, in that order; junction bases with no gene match: 9. The CDR3 has 14 amino acids. The CDR3 reads CASSSGTGMGEQYF. The CDR3 region has the DNA TGTGCCAGCAGCTCGGGGACAGGAATGGGGGAGCAGTACTTC.

This clone showed up just once. CDR3 in amino acids: CASSLTGTSKHEQFF. In DNA, the CDR3 is TGCGCCAGCAGCCTCACCGGGACTAGTAAACATGAGCAGTTCTTC. The rearrangement uses TRBV5-1 and TRBJ2-1; TRBD2 agrees at 8 bases. The CDR3 totals 15 residues. The V gene's germline CDR1 is SGHRS and CDR2 YFSETQ. After removal of 4 bases from V and 8 bases from J, the junction contained 11 bases not matched to a gene.

The chain couples TRBV6-1 to TRBJ2-1, with D possibly being TRBD1 (6 bases). Germline V gives CDR1 MNHNS, CDR2 SASEGT. CDR3 length: 19 residues. V was pared by 4 bases and J by 0 bases, with 22 bases between. The CDR3 bases are TGTGCCAGCAGTGTAACGGCTTCGGGACAAATTACCTCCTACAATGAGCAGTTCTTC. Its translation is CASSVTASGQITSYNEQFF.

V and J are TRBV5-4 and TRBJ1-4, with TRBD1 identical over 7 bases. V gave up 7 bases and J gave up 4 bases; unmatched junction bases: 7. The germline CDR1 and CDR2 sequences are SGHNT and YYREEE (reference sequence). CDR3 length: 14 amino acids. The CDR3 DNA reads as TGTGCCAGCGCTACAGGGACAGATAATGAAAAACTGTTTTTT. It encodes CASATGTDNEKLFF.

The V call is TRBV27, the J call TRBJ2-7; 7 nucleotides match TRBD1. This CDR3 spans 13 amino acids. Germline CDR1 is MNHEY and CDR2 is SMNVEV (reference sequence). With V trimmed by 6 bases and J by 2 bases, 4 bases remained unmatched. CDR3 sequence reads: CASRTGPPYEQYF. In DNA, the CDR3 is TGTGCCAGCAGGACAGGGCCCCCCTACGAGCAGTACTTC.

V gene TRBV27 combines with J gene TRBJ1-5; D might be TRBD1 (6 bases). The CDR3 is 15 residues long. V lost 2 bases to trimming and J lost 5 bases, with 13 bases between them. Germline V gives CDR1 MNHEY, CDR2 SMNVEV (reference sequence). The CDR3 DNA reads as TGTGCCAGCAGTTTAAAAGGGGGGGGGTATCAGCCCCAGCATTTT. Translation: CASSLKGGGYQPQHF.

V usage is TRBV18 and J usage is TRBJ1-2, with D maybe TRBD1 (5 bases). The germline gives CDR1 KGHSH, CDR2 LQKENI. This CDR3 spans 14 amino acids. Trimming shortened V by 5 bases and J by 4 bases, and 14 bases separated the two germline ends. CDR3 in amino acids: CASSTSGSGYGYTF. CDR3 nucleotide sequence: TGTGCCAGCTCAACCTCAGGGTCGGGCTATGGCTACACCTTC.

This chain links TRBV6-4 with TRBJ2-1; possible D gene TRBD1, 5 bases. V lost 5 bases to trimming and J lost 2 bases, with 7 bases between them. Germline lookup yields CDR1 MRHNA and CDR2 SNTAGT. The CDR3 has 13 amino acids. The CDR3 loop is CASSKTAYNEQFF. Written as DNA, the CDR3 is TGTGCCAGCAGTAAGACAGCCTACAATGAGCAGTTCTTC.

The gene calls are TRBV5-1 and TRBJ2-5; 11 nucleotides match TRBD2. There are 15 residues in the CDR3. Germline CDR1 SGHRS, CDR2 YFSETQ. V was pared by 4 bases and J by 5 bases, with 7 bases of the junction left unmatched. The CDR3 protein is CASSPVAGGLETQYF. The CDR3 region has the DNA TGCGCCAGCAGCCCCGTAGCGGGGGGGCTGGAGACCCAGTACTTC.

CDR3 nucleotide sequence: TGTGCCAGCAGCCCAGGGGACGGTAGCTACACCTTC. Translation gives CASSPGDGSYTF. The chain is built from TRBV7-6 and TRBJ1-2, with TRBD1 as a possible D gene (6 bases). Trimming cost V 5 bases and J 9 bases, with 13 bases left between them. Germline V gives CDR1 SGHVS, CDR2 FNYEAQ. The CDR3 length is 12 residues.

This sequence joins TRBV2 and TRBJ2-5; TRBD1 is a possible D gene (6 bases). CDR1 is SNHLY, CDR2 FYNNEI, per germline. Trimming cost V 2 bases and J 0 bases, with 7 bases left between them. The CDR3 runs to 14 residues. CDR3 residues: CASSENRDQETQYF. The CDR3 DNA reads as TGTGCCAGCAGTGAAAACAGGGACCAAGAGACCCAGTACTTC.

The genes are TRBV18 and TRBJ1-3; tentatively, D is TRBD1 (5 bases). CDR3 length: 15 residues. CDR1 is KGHSH, CDR2 LQKENI, per germline. The V end was cut by 5 bases, the J end by 0 bases, with 11 bases between. In DNA form, the CDR3 reads TGTGCCAGCTCATCGGGGGTGTCCTCTGGAAACACCATATATTTT. Translation gives CASSSGVSSGNTIYF.

V usage is TRBV7-2 and J usage is TRBJ1-3; no clear D. The CDR3 covers 15 residues. V lost 1 base and J 0 bases, leaving 7 bases between the germline ends. The germline gives CDR1 SGHTA, CDR2 FQGNSA. For the CDR3, the DNA is TGTGCCAGCAGCTTAGGACTGAACTCTGGAAACACCATATATTTT. Translation gives CASSLGLNSGNTIYF.

The table lists this clone with a count of one. This chain uses TRBV18 with TRBJ2-2, with 10 bases fitting TRBD2. Per germline, CDR1 KGHSH and CDR2 LQKENI. V lost 2 bases, J lost 0 bases, and 6 bases stayed unmatched. CDR3 size: 18 residues. CDR3 coding DNA: TGTGCCAGCTCACCAAGGGTAGCGGGAGGCGCGAACACCGGGGAGCTGTTTTTT. This gives the protein CASSPRVAGGANTGELFF.